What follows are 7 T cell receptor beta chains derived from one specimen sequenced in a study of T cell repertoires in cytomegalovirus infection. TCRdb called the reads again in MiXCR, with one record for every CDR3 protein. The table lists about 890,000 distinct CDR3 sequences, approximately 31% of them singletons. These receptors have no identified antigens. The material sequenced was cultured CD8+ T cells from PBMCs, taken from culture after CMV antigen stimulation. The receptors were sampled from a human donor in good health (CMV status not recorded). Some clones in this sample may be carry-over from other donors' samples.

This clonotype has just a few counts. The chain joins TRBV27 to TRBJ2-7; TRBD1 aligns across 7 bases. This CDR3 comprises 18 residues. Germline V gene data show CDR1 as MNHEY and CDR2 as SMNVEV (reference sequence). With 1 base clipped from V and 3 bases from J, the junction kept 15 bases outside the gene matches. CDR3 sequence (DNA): TGTGCCAGCAGTTTATTCCCCCCGACAGGGTTAGAACTCTACGAGCAGTACTTC. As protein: CASSLFPPTGLELYEQYF.

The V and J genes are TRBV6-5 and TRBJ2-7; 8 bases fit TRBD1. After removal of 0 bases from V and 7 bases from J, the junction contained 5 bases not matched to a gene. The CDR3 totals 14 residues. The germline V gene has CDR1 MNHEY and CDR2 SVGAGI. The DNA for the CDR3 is TGTGCCAGCAGTTACTCGGACAGGGACCTAGAGCAGTACTTC. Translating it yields CASSYSDRDLEQYF.

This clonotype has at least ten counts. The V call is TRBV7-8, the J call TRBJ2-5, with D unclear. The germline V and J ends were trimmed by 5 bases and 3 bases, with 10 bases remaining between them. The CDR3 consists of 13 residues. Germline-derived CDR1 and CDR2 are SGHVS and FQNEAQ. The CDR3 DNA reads TGTGCCAGCAGCCCCATCACAGAAGAGACCCAGTACTTC. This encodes CASSPITEETQYF.

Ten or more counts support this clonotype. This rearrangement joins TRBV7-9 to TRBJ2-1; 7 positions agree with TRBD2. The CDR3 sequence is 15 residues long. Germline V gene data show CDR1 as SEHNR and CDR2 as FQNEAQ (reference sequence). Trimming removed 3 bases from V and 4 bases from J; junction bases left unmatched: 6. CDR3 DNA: TGTGCCAGCAGCTTGATGGCGGGGGAATACAATGAGCAGTTCTTC. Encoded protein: CASSLMAGEYNEQFF.

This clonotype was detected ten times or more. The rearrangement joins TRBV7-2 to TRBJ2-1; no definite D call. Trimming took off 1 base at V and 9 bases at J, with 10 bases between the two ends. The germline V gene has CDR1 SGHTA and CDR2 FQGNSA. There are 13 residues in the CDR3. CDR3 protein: CASSLGPFGEQFF. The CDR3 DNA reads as TGTGCCAGCAGCTTAGGGCCTTTCGGTGAGCAGTTCTTC.

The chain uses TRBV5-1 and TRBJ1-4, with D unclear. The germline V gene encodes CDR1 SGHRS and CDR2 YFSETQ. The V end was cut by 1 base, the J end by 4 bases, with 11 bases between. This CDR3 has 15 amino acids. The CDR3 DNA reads TGCGCCAGCAGCTTGATCGGGGTGGGTAATGAAAAACTGTTTTTT. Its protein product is CASSLIGVGNEKLFF.

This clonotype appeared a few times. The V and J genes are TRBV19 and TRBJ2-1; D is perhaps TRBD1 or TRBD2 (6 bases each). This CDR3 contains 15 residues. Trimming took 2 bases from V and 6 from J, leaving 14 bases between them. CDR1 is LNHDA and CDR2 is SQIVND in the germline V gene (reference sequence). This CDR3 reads CASSISSGGPNEQFF. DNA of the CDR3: TGTGCCAGTAGTATATCAAGTGGGGGGCCCAATGAGCAGTTCTTC.